This TCR beta chain was obtained from a study of regulatory T cells in long-lasting Graves disease. The study's findings and limits: Tissue studied was limited to peripheral blood, excluding thyroid tissue.

Stated time point: newly diagnosed GD, antithyroid drugs for less than 3 months. PBMCs provided the RNA from which the TCR library was made. Around 9.8 milliliters of peripheral blood were taken and placed in EDTA tubes. This clonotype occurred a few times. Its antigen is as yet unknown. HTBI primers from iRepertoire and Arm-PCR of CDR3 regions yielded the TCR beta libraries. TCRdb reprocessed the multiplex PCR reads via MiXCR and lists one record per CDR3 protein. The sample lists over 500,000 distinct CDR3 sequences, roughly 15% occurring once. Per germline, CDR1 ENHRY and CDR2 SYGVKD. CDR3 length: 13 residues. The ends lost 4 bases at V and 8 bases at J; junction bases unmatched: 4. These data were also filed under a second study, of T cells in Graves' hyperthyroidism and ophthalmopathy. That investigation notes: A set of HTBI primers served as the primers for a first-round RT-PCR of the TCR CDR3.

The source was peripheral blood mononuclear cells (PBMCs), collected at new diagnosis, from a patient treated with antithyroid drugs. The chain is built from TRBV10-3 and TRBJ1-2; 10 bases line up with TRBD1. The receptor's source is a woman aged 25 to 39 with Graves disease. Written as DNA, the CDR3 is TGTGCCATCAGTGCCGACAGGGGGCTCGGCTACACCTTC. Translation: CAISADRGLGYTF.